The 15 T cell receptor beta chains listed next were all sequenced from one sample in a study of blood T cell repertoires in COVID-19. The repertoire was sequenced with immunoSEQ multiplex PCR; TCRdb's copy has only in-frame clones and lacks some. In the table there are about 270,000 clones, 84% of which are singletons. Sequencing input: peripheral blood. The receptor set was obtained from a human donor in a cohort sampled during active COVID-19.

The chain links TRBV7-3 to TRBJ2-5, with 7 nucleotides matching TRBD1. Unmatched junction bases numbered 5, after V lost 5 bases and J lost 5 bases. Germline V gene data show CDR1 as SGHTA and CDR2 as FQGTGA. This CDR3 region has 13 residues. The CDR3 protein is CASSASRGETQYF. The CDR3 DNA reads TGTGCCAGCAGCGCCTCCAGGGGGGAGACCCAGTACTTC.

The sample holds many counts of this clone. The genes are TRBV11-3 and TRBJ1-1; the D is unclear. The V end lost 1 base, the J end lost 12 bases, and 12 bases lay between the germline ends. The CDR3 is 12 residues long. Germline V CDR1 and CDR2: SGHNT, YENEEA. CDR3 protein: CASSLGQAETFF. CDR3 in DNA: TGTGCCAGCAGCTTAGGGCAGGCCGAGACTTTCTTT.

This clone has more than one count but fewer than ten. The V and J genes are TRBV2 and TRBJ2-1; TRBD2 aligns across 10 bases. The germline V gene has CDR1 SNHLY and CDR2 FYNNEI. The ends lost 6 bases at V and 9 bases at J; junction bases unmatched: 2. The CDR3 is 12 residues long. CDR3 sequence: CASSGTSVEQFF. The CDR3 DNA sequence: TGTGCCAGCAGCGGGACTAGCGTTGAGCAGTTCTTC.

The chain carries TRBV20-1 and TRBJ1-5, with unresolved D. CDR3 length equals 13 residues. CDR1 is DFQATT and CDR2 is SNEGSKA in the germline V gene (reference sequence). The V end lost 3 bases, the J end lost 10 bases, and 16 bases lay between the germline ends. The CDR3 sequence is CSASPIKTGPQHF. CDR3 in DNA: TGCAGTGCTAGTCCCATCAAGACTGGTCCCCAGCATTTT.

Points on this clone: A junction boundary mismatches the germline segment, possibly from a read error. The CDR3 region is CASSLDYATDTQYF. CDR3 DNA sequence: TGTGCCAGCAGTTTGGACTACGCTACAGATACGCAGTATTTT. The V call is TRBV5-5, the J call TRBJ2-3; TRBD2 is a possible D gene (6 bases). The CDR3 extends over 14 amino acids. Germline CDR1 and CDR2: SGHKS and YYEKEE (reference sequence). The variable domain in full, completed from reference TRBV5-5 and TRBJ2-3, reads DAGVTQSPTHLIKTRGQQVTLRCSPISGHKSVSWYQQVLGQGPQFIFQYYEKEERGRGNFPDRFSARQFPNYSSELNVNALLLGDSALYLCASSLDYATDTQYFGPGTRLTVL.

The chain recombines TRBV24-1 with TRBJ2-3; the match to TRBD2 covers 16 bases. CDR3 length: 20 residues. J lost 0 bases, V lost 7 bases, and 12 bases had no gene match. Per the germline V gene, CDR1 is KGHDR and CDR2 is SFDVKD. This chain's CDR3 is CATSSLGTSGGAGSTDTQYF. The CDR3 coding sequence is TGTGCCACCAGCTCCTTAGGGACTAGCGGGGGGGCCGGTAGCACAGATACGCAGTATTTT.

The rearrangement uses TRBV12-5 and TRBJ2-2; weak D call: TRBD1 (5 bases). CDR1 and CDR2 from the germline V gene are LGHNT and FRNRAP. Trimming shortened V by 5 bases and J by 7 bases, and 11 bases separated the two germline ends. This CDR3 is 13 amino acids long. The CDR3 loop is CASGGPRGGELFF. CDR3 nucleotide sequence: TGTGCTAGTGGTGGACCTAGGGGCGGGGAGCTGTTTTTT. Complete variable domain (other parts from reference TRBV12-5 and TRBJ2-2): DARVTQTPRHKVTEMGQEVTMRCQPILGHNTVFWYRQTMMQGLELLAYFRNRAPLDDSGMPKDRFSAEMPDATLATLKIQPSEPRDSAVYFCASGGPRGGELFFGEGSRLTVL.

The chain's CDR3 is CASSLRIPGQGTHEQYF. In DNA form, the CDR3 reads TGTGCCAGCAGTTTAAGGATCCCGGGACAGGGTACCCACGAGCAGTACTTC. This sequence joins TRBV27 and TRBJ2-7; 9 bases match TRBD1. CDR1 is MNHEY, CDR2 SMNVEV, per germline (reference sequence). The CDR3 covers 17 residues. The V and J ends lost 2 bases and 5 bases, in that order; junction bases with no gene match: 13.

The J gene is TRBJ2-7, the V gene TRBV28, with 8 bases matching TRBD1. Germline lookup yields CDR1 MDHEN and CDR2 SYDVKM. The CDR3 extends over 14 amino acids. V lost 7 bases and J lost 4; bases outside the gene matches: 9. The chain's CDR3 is CASIQTGVNYEQYF. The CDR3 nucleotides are TGTGCCAGCATCCAGACAGGGGTTAATTACGAGCAGTACTTC.

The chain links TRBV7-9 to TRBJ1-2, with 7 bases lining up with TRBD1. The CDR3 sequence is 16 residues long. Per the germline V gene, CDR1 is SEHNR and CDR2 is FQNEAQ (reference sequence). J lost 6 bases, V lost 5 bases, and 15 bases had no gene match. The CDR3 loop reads CASSPHRGWSLDGYTF. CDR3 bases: TGTGCCAGCAGCCCGCACAGGGGTTGGTCTTTGGATGGCTACACCTTC.

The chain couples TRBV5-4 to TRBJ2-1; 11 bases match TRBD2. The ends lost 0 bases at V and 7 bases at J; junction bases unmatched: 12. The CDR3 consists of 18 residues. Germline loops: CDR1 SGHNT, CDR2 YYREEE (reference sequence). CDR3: CASSLEGLAGGSRNEQFF. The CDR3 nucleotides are TGTGCCAGCAGCTTGGAGGGCTTAGCGGGAGGGAGTCGGAATGAGCAGTTCTTC.

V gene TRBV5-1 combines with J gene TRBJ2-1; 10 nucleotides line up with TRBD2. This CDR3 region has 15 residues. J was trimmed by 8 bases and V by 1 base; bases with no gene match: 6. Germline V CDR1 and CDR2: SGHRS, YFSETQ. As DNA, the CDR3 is TGCGCCAGCAGCTTGAAGCTAGCGGGAGTAGATGAGCAGTTCTTC. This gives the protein CASSLKLAGVDEQFF.

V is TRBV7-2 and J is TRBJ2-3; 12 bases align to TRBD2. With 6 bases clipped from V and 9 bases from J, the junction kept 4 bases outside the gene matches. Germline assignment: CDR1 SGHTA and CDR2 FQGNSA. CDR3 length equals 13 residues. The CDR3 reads CASRPGLAGTQYF. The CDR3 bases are TGTGCCAGCAGACCCGGACTAGCGGGGACGCAGTATTTT. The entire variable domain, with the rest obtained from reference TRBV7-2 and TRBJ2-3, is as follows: GAGVSQSPSNKVTEKGKDVELRCDPISGHTALYWYRQSLGQGLEFLIYFQGNSAPDKSGLPSDRFSAERTGGSVSTLTIQRTQQEDSAVYLCASRPGLAGTQYFGPGTRLTVL.

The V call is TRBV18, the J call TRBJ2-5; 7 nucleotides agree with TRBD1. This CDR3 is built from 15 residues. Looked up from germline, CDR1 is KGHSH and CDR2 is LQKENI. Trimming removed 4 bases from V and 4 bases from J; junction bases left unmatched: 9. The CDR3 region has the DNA TGTGCCAGCTCACTCCAGCAGGGGGAGTCAGAGACCCAGTACTTC. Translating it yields CASSLQQGESETQYF.

The DNA for the CDR3 is TGTGCCAGCAGCTTGGGAGGACAGGGGTTTCTTGGGGCCAACGTCCTGACTTTC. It encodes CASSLGGQGFLGANVLTF. This sequence joins TRBV5-8 and TRBJ2-6, with TRBD1 matching over 9 bases. The V and J ends lost 0 bases and 3 bases, in that order; junction bases with no gene match: 7. CDR3 length equals 18 residues. The V gene's germline CDR1 is SGHTS and CDR2 YDEGEE.